Below are 11 T cell receptor beta chains sequenced from a single sample in a study of blood T cells in healthy people across ages. A second roughly 6 to 12 cycle PCR used barcoded and J-beta primers. TCRdb called the 5' RACE reads again in MiXCR, with one record for every CDR3 protein. The top ten hold roughly 8% of the sample, which has about 1,800,000 distinct CDR3 sequences, over 25% seen once. The sequenced material came from blood. These TCRs come from a young woman in good health.

As to this clonotype: Sequence at one end of the junction differs from germline and may be a read error. The chain recombines TRBV7-3 with TRBJ2-1; TRBD2 aligns across 8 bases. The CDR3 extends over 19 amino acids. Looked up from germline, CDR1 is SGHTA and CDR2 is FQGTGA. CDR3 nucleotides: TGCGCCAGCAGCTTATCCGGGCGGGGGGCAAGTTCTGTCTTTTCAGAGCAGTTCTTC. Translation gives CASSLSGRGASSVFSEQFF.

The chain is built from TRBV12-3 or TRBV12-4 and TRBJ2-5; 10 bases are a match to TRBD2. J lost 3 bases, V lost 7 bases, and 8 bases had no gene match. CDR3 length: 15 residues. The CDR3 sequence: CASTRSGGAEETQYF. CDR3 DNA sequence: TGTGCCAGCACCCGAAGCGGGGGGGCTGAAGAGACCCAGTACTTC.

This clonotype was recorded a few times. This sequence joins TRBV7-9 and TRBJ1-2, with D perhaps matching TRBD1 (5 bases). V was shortened by 5 bases and J by 7 bases, with 17 bases between the two germline ends. From germline, CDR1 is SEHNR and CDR2 FQNEAQ (reference sequence). This CDR3 comprises 14 residues. Here the CDR3 reads CASSDTTEQRGYTF. The CDR3 DNA is TGTGCCAGCAGCGATACGACAGAACAGCGTGGCTACACCTTC.

This clonotype was seen ten or more times. The chain links TRBV20-1 to TRBJ2-5; TRBD1 matches at 7 bases. The CDR3 totals 15 residues. Looked up from germline, CDR1 is DFQATT and CDR2 is SNEGSKA (reference sequence). V gave up 1 base and J gave up 5 bases; unmatched junction bases: 10. CDR3 sequence reads: CSARVPGQRWETQYF. The CDR3 bases are TGCAGTGCTAGAGTGCCGGGACAGAGGTGGGAGACCCAGTACTTC.

The V and J genes are TRBV3-1 and TRBJ2-4; 14 positions match TRBD2. The DNA end favors TRBJ2-7, so the J call may be wrong. This CDR3 has 17 amino acids. From germline, CDR1 is LGHDT and CDR2 YNNKEL (reference sequence). CDR3 protein: CASSQAGLAGASYEQYF. Here the CDR3 DNA reads TGTGCCAGCAGCCAAGCGGGACTAGCGGGGGCCTCCTACGAGCAGTACTTC.

This clonotype was seen a handful of times. This chain joins TRBV5-1 and TRBJ1-1; 10 positions agree with TRBD1. The V gene end was trimmed by 7 bases and the J gene end by 0 bases; junction bases not matched to a gene: 9. Germline values: CDR1 SGHRS, CDR2 YFSETQ. The CDR3 sequence is 16 residues long. Written as DNA, the CDR3 is TGCGCCAGCTCAAACCGGGACAGGGGTATGAACACTGAAGCTTTCTTT. Protein product: CASSNRDRGMNTEAFF.

This clonotype has only a few counts. This rearrangement joins TRBV29-1 to TRBJ2-7, with TRBD2 identical over 9 bases. Germline CDR1 SQVTM, CDR2 ANQGSEA. There are 14 residues in the CDR3. V lost 6 bases to trimming and J lost 1 base; unmatched junction nucleotides: 7. The chain's CDR3 is CSVYQAGGSYEQYF. In DNA form, the CDR3 reads TGCAGCGTCTATCAAGCGGGAGGTTCCTACGAGCAGTACTTC.

This clonotype was recorded a few times. The chain uses TRBV4-3 and TRBJ2-1; D gene ambiguous. Germline V lookup: CDR1 LGHNA, CDR2 YSLEER. The CDR3 consists of 16 residues. Trimming left V 1 base short and J 0 bases short, with 10 bases between. For the CDR3, the DNA is TGCGCCAGCAGCCAAGGGAGAGCGAGCTCCTACAATGAGCAGTTCTTC. Residues: CASSQGRASSYNEQFF.

Ten or more counts support this clonotype. This chain links TRBV20-1 with TRBJ1-5; D unclear. Trimming pared 0 bases from V and 1 base from J, leaving 10 bases between. CDR1 is DFQATT, CDR2 SNEGSKA, per germline (reference sequence). The CDR3 is made up of 15 amino acids. The CDR3 spells CSARDYRGSNQPQHF. The DNA of the CDR3 is TGCAGTGCTAGAGATTATCGAGGGAGCAATCAGCCCCAGCATTTT.

Remarks on this clonotype: A clone one base away is much larger, so this may be a read error. The rearrangement uses TRBV7-2 and TRBJ2-7; possibly TRBD1 for D (5 bases). The CDR3 spans 14 residues. V was pared by 7 bases and J by 7 bases, with 20 bases between. Germline V gives CDR1 SGHTA, CDR2 FQGNSA. CDR3 coding DNA: TGTGCCAGCACCAGGGCACGGGTCTTTAGGGAGCAGTACTTC. Amino acids: CASTRARVFREQYF.

This clonotype was counted only a few times. The chain uses TRBV27 and TRBJ2-7, with TRBD1 matching 7 bases. Unmatched junction bases numbered 8, after V lost 6 bases and J lost 3 bases. The CDR3 is 14 amino acids. Germline-derived CDR1 and CDR2 are MNHEY and SMNVEV (reference sequence). CDR3 DNA: TGTGCCAGCAGAAGGTCGGGACAGAACTACGAGCAGTACTTC. Residues: CASRRSGQNYEQYF.